The 29 T cell receptor beta chains presented below share a single source sample, sequenced in a study of human T cells and chemical hapten exposure. TCRdb re-called the RACE reads through MiXCR, storing one row per CDR3 protein. Among a few hundred thousand distinct CDR3 sequences listed, around 5.5% were seen once. Described time point: pre-sensitization, week 0. The treatment here: therapeutic diphenylcyclopropenone sensitization with weekly scalp DPC. The sequencing used whole blood, collected in connection with sensitization to the hapten diphenylcyclopropenone (DPC). These receptors were obtained from a woman younger than 35 with alopecia areata. Some clones in this sample may be carry-over from other donors' samples.

This clonotype was counted at least ten times. This chain joins TRBV5-1 and TRBJ2-7, with 8 positions matching TRBD1. This CDR3 comprises 16 residues. Trimming removed 3 bases from V and 4 bases from J; junction bases left unmatched: 12. Germline V gene data show CDR1 as SGHRS and CDR2 as YFSETQ. CDR3 nucleotide sequence: TGCGCCAGCAGCTCGACAGGGGTTAGGGGTCTGTACGAGCAGTACTTC. Translated, it gives CASSSTGVRGLYEQYF.

The rearrangement links TRBV18 to TRBJ1-1; a weak D match, TRBD1 (6 bases). CDR3 length: 13 amino acids. Germline V gene data show CDR1 as KGHSH and CDR2 as LQKENI. Trimming left V 1 base short and J 7 bases short, with 10 bases between. CDR3 sequence (DNA): TGTGCCAGCTCACCACTGCAGGGGAATGAAGCTTTCTTT. Translated, it gives CASSPLQGNEAFF.

The table lists this clonotype with a few counts. J is TRBJ1-1 and V is TRBV28, with D possibly TRBD1 on 5 matching bases. V lost 2 bases, J lost 0 bases, and 10 bases lay in between. CDR3 length equals 15 residues. Germline CDR1 MDHEN, CDR2 SYDVKM. The chain's CDR3 is CASSLPGTMNTEAFF. The CDR3 nucleotides are TGTGCCAGCAGTTTACCAGGGACCATGAACACTGAAGCTTTCTTT.

In its sample, this clonotype was seen many times. The chain links TRBV3-1 to TRBJ2-7, with 7 positions matching TRBD2. The CDR3 consists of 15 residues. V was clipped by 4 bases and J by 0 bases; unmatched bases: 6. Germline V gene sequence: CDR1 LGHDT, CDR2 YNNKEL (reference sequence). The chain's CDR3 is CASSPAGGSSYEQYF. The CDR3 DNA sequence: TGTGCCAGCAGCCCCGCCGGGGGGAGCTCCTACGAGCAGTACTTC.

The CDR3 DNA reads TGTGCCAGCAGTTCCCTAGCGGGGGCTATACATAGCACAGATACGCAGTATTTT. It translates to CASSSLAGAIHSTDTQYF. This rearrangement joins TRBV12-3 or TRBV12-4 to TRBJ2-3; 10 bases are shared with TRBD2. The CDR3 sequence is 18 residues long. With V trimmed by 4 bases and J by 0 bases, 10 bases remained unmatched.

Comments on this clonotype: A read error may produce the germline difference seen at one junction end. The J gene is TRBJ1-6, the V gene TRBV2; 9 nucleotides agree with TRBD1. Germline V gene lookup returns CDR1 SNHLY and CDR2 FYNNEI. CDR3 length: 14 residues. CDR3: CASTEDRGSSPLHF. The CDR3, as DNA: TGTGCCAGCACTGAAGACAGGGGGTCTTCACCCCTCCACTTT.

The chain employs TRBV20-1 and TRBJ1-1; TRBD1 might be the D (5 bases). The CDR3 consists of 12 residues. CDR1 is DFQATT, CDR2 SNEGSKA, per germline (reference sequence). With 6 bases removed from V and 8 bases from J, the gap between germline ends came to 16 bases. The DNA of the CDR3 is TGCAGTGCCGAGCCCTCGACAGCAGAAGCTTTCTTT. It translates to CSAEPSTAEAFF.

The table lists this clonotype with many counts. This chain links TRBV7-6 with TRBJ1-2, with 7 bases matching TRBD1. There are 14 residues in the CDR3. The V gene end was trimmed by 5 bases and the J gene end by 4 bases; junction bases not matched to a gene: 7. Germline values: CDR1 SGHVS, CDR2 FNYEAQ. The CDR3 loop reads CASSPDRAAYGYTF. In nucleotides, the CDR3 is TGTGCCAGCAGCCCTGACAGGGCAGCCTATGGCTACACCTTC.

The chain uses TRBV27 and TRBJ1-1; the D gene is possibly TRBD1 (5 bases). Germline CDR1 and CDR2: MNHEY and SMNVEV (reference sequence). Deletions cut 0 bases from V and 1 base from J, with 9 bases between. The CDR3 is 15 residues long. CDR3 sequence: CASSLSAQGNTEAFF. CDR3 coding DNA: TGTGCCAGCAGTTTATCAGCGCAGGGGAACACTGAAGCTTTCTTT.

Only a few counts were recorded for this clonotype. The chain couples TRBV4-1 to TRBJ1-1; D not certain. CDR1 is MGHRA, CDR2 YSYEKL, per germline. The CDR3 consists of 13 residues. Trimming stripped 1 base from V and 7 bases from J, with 10 bases between. CDR3 sequence (DNA): TGCGCCAGCAGCCAAGTCCCCCCCTATGAAGCTTTCTTT. Encoded protein: CASSQVPPYEAFF.

This clonotype was picked up a small number of times. The genes are TRBV10-3 and TRBJ1-1; D gene uncertain. V lost 0 bases and J lost 4, with 3 bases in between. Germline assignment: CDR1 ENHRY and CDR2 SYGVKD. The CDR3 loop spans 12 amino acids. CDR3 sequence reads: CAISESSTEAFF. The DNA for the CDR3 is TGTGCCATCAGTGAGTCCAGCACTGAAGCTTTCTTT.

The CDR3 protein is CASSLAGGSDEQYF. For the CDR3, the DNA is TGTGCCAGCAGCTTAGCCGGGGGTAGCGACGAGCAGTACTTC. This sequence joins TRBV7-9 and TRBJ2-7; a weak D match, TRBD2 (6 bases). V lost 0 bases and J 5 bases, leaving 11 bases between the germline ends. The CDR3 runs 14 residues. Germline CDR1 SEHNR, CDR2 FQNEAQ (reference sequence).

In this sample, this clonotype turned up many times. The chain combines TRBV3-1 with TRBJ1-2, with D tentatively TRBD1 (5 bases). V lost 0 bases and J lost 3, with 8 bases in between. This CDR3 contains 14 residues. Per the germline V gene, CDR1 is LGHDT and CDR2 is YNNKEL (reference sequence). CDR3 in amino acids: CASSQDQGYYGYTF. In nucleotides, the CDR3 is TGTGCCAGCAGCCAAGATCAGGGATACTATGGCTACACCTTC.

This clonotype has more than one count but fewer than ten. The CDR3 loop reads CASSEGAGSYNEQFF. The DNA of the CDR3 is TGTGCCAGCAGTGAAGGGGCAGGTTCCTACAATGAGCAGTTCTTC. This rearrangement joins TRBV6-1 to TRBJ2-1; D unresolved. The V gene's germline CDR1 is MNHNS and CDR2 SASEGT. The CDR3 runs to 15 residues. The V gene lost 1 base and the J gene lost 1 base, with 8 bases spanning the gap.

This clonotype was counted at least ten times. The chain combines TRBV27 with TRBJ2-4, with 11 bases that match TRBD2. Germline V CDR1 and CDR2: MNHEY, SMNVEV (reference sequence). Trimming cost V 6 bases and J 6 bases; bases outside gene matches: 4. This CDR3 region has 14 residues. In DNA form, the CDR3 reads TGTGCCAGCAGCTCCACTAGCGGGGGAAACATTCAGTACTTC. It translates to CASSSTSGGNIQYF.

There are a few counts of this clonotype. The chain uses TRBV11-2 and TRBJ1-1, with unresolved D. Trimming removed 3 bases at V and 5 bases at J, with 10 bases between. The CDR3 extends over 13 amino acids. Germline V CDR1 and CDR2: SGHAT, FQNNGV. The chain's CDR3 is CASSLRLGTEAFF. The CDR3 DNA sequence: TGTGCCAGCAGCTTGAGGTTAGGTACTGAAGCTTTCTTT.

This clonotype was recorded at least ten times. The rearrangement uses TRBV6-2 or TRBV6-3 and TRBJ2-6; D may be TRBD1 (7 bases). The CDR3 is made up of 18 amino acids. The germline V gene has CDR1 MNHEY and CDR2 SVGEGT. Between the trimmed V and J ends, which lost 2 bases and 0 bases, there was a span of 14 bases. The CDR3 region has the DNA TGTGCCAGCAGTTACCGCGGACAGGAGGGCTCTGGGGCCAACGTCCTGACTTTC. It specifies CASSYRGQEGSGANVLTF.

The V call is TRBV7-9, the J call TRBJ2-3; 8 bases agree with TRBD2. The CDR3 sequence is 17 residues long. Germline V CDR1 and CDR2: SEHNR, FQNEAQ (reference sequence). Trimming cost V 4 bases and J 0 bases; bases outside gene matches: 9. The CDR3 region has the DNA TGTGCCAGCAGCTCGTTAGCGGGGTGGCCAAGCACAGATACGCAGTATTTT. Translation: CASSSLAGWPSTDTQYF.

This clonotype was picked up many times. The rearrangement uses TRBV7-6 and TRBJ2-1, with 7 bases aligning to TRBD2. This CDR3 contains 17 residues. V shed 5 bases, J shed 4 bases, and the junction held 14 bases outside the gene matches. CDR1 SGHVS and CDR2 FNYEAQ come from the germline V gene. CDR3 region: CASSRFNPGGGYNEQFF. CDR3 DNA: TGTGCCAGCAGCCGATTTAACCCGGGCGGGGGATACAATGAGCAGTTCTTC.

Ten or more counts support this clonotype. The rearrangement uses TRBV7-8 and TRBJ2-3; 9 nucleotides line up with TRBD2. The CDR3 is made up of 14 amino acids. Germline V gives CDR1 SGHVS, CDR2 FQNEAQ. Trimming at V came to 3 bases and at J to 4 bases, leaving 2 bases not matched to a gene. The CDR3 protein is CASSLGLAPDTQYF. DNA of the CDR3: TGTGCCAGCAGCTTGGGACTAGCCCCAGATACGCAGTATTTT.

This clonotype showed up many times. The rearrangement links TRBV7-3 to TRBJ2-6; weak D call: TRBD1 (5 bases). This CDR3 is 16 amino acids long. V gave up 2 bases and J gave up 1 base, with 9 bases separating them. Germline assignment: CDR1 SGHTA and CDR2 FQGTGA. Written as DNA, the CDR3 is TGTGCCAGCAGCTTAGCTTCAGGGTCTGGGGCCAACGTCCTGACTTTC. Its translation: CASSLASGSGANVLTF.

V gene TRBV18 combines with J gene TRBJ2-7; D is unclear. The CDR3 spans 13 residues. Germline V gives CDR1 KGHSH, CDR2 LQKENI. Deletions cut 0 bases from V and 7 bases from J, with 10 bases between. CDR3 nucleotide sequence: TGTGCCAGCTCACCACCGCTCAGCAGGGAGCAGTACTTC. Protein product: CASSPPLSREQYF.

This clonotype was observed many times. V is TRBV3-1 and J is TRBJ1-2, with D perhaps matching TRBD1 (6 bases). This CDR3 region has 14 residues. Deletions cut 0 bases from V and 7 bases from J, with 12 bases between. CDR1 and CDR2 (germline): LGHDT, YNNKEL (reference sequence). This chain's CDR3 is CASSQEDRDRGYTF. The CDR3 DNA sequence: TGTGCCAGCAGCCAAGAGGACAGAGACCGTGGCTACACCTTC.

In this sample, this clonotype turned up a few times. The V gene is TRBV5-1, the J gene TRBJ2-3; weak D call: TRBD2 (6 bases). This CDR3 spans 15 amino acids. CDR1 is SGHRS and CDR2 is YFSETQ in the germline V gene. Trimming cost V 5 bases and J 1 base, with 14 bases left between them. The CDR3 loop is CASRKGTDRTDTQYF. CDR3 bases: TGCGCCAGCAGAAAAGGGACTGATCGCACAGATACGCAGTATTTT.

This chain uses TRBV5-5 with TRBJ2-5; D gene ambiguous. The V end lost 3 bases, the J end lost 2 bases, and 11 bases lay between the germline ends. This CDR3 contains 14 residues. Germline lookup yields CDR1 SGHKS and CDR2 YYEKEE (reference sequence). CDR3 DNA sequence: TGTGCCAGCAGCTATCGGCCCTCTCAAGAGACCCAGTACTTC. Translation: CASSYRPSQETQYF.

A remark on this clonotype: A read error may explain this, as a much larger clone is one base away. The CDR3 does not end in the conserved phenylalanine or tryptophan, so this is likely a read error. The V call is TRBV15, the J call TRBJ2-7, with a possible D match to TRBD1 (5 bases). Germline CDR1 is LNHNV and CDR2 is YYDKDF (reference sequence). The germline V and J ends were trimmed by 0 bases and 2 bases, with 11 bases remaining between them. This CDR3 spans 15 amino acids. The CDR3 DNA is TGTGCCACCAGCAGAGATAGGGGTCCCACCTACGAGCAGTACATC. It codes for CATSRDRGPTYEQYI.

The CDR3 loop reads CASSLTGSGYEQYF. The CDR3 DNA reads as TGTGCCAGCAGCCTTACAGGGTCAGGCTACGAGCAGTACTTC. The chain recombines TRBV27 with TRBJ2-7, with D perhaps TRBD1 (6 bases). V lost 6 bases, J lost 3 bases, and 15 bases lay in between. The CDR3 spans 14 residues. CDR1 is MNHEY and CDR2 is SMNVEV in the germline V gene (reference sequence).

This chain joins TRBV4-2 and TRBJ1-4, with TRBD1 matching over 7 bases. CDR1 LGHNA and CDR2 YNFKEQ come from the germline V gene. J gave up 10 bases and V 3 bases, and 11 bases lay outside the gene matches. The CDR3 runs 15 residues. CDR3 loop: CASSQAQGVGGKLFF. The CDR3 DNA reads as TGTGCCAGCAGCCAGGCCCAGGGGGTCGGGGGAAAACTGTTTTTT.

This clonotype was counted at least ten times. The chain employs TRBV11-2 and TRBJ1-1; 9 positions agree with TRBD1. The germline V gene has CDR1 SGHAT and CDR2 FQNNGV. This CDR3 is 14 amino acids long. V was pared by 3 bases and J by 7 bases, with 6 bases of the junction left unmatched. The CDR3 protein is CASSFNRGPFEAFF. CDR3 nucleotide sequence: TGTGCCAGCAGCTTTAACAGGGGGCCTTTTGAAGCTTTCTTT.